This T cell receptor (beta chain) appears in the sequencing data of a study of response to subunit inactivated influenza vaccine. TCRdb redid the calling of the RT-PCR reads with MiXCR, one entry per CDR3 protein. The repertoire includes roughly 650,000 distinct CDR3 sequences, 15% to 18% of them detected once, and under 14% sits in the top ten. Germline values: CDR1 KGHSH, CDR2 LQKENI. V was cut by 4 bases and J by 4 bases, with 10 bases left in between. The CDR3 has 13 amino acids. The study, taken as a whole, reports: Only a handful of new T cells, the authors suggested, are recruited with each seasonal influenza vaccination.

This clonotype has only a few counts. Its antigen is unidentified. The rearrangement links TRBV18 to TRBJ1-1; possibly TRBD1 for D (6 bases). The sample in question was PBMCs from blood, obtained 11 to 12 days after vaccination. The clonotype was recovered from a man aged 45-65 years who received an inactivated influenza vaccine. The CDR3 is CASSLDSSTEAFF. The CDR3 nucleotides are TGTGCCAGCTCACTGGACAGTTCCACTGAAGCTTTCTTT.